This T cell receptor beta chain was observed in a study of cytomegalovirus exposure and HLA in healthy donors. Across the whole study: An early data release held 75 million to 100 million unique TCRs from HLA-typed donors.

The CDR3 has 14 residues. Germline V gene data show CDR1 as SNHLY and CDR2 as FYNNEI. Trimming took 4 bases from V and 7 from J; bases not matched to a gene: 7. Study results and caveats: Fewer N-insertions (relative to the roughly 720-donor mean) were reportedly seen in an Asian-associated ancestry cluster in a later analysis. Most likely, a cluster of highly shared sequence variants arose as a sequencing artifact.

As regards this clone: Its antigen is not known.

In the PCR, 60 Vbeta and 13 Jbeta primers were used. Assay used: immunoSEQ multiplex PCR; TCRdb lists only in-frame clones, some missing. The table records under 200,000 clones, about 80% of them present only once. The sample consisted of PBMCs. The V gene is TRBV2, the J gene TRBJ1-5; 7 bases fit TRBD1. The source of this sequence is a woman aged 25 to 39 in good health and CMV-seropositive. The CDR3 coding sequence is TGTGCCAGCAGTGGCCAGACAGGGCGGCAGCCCCAGCATTTT. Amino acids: CASSGQTGRQPQHF.